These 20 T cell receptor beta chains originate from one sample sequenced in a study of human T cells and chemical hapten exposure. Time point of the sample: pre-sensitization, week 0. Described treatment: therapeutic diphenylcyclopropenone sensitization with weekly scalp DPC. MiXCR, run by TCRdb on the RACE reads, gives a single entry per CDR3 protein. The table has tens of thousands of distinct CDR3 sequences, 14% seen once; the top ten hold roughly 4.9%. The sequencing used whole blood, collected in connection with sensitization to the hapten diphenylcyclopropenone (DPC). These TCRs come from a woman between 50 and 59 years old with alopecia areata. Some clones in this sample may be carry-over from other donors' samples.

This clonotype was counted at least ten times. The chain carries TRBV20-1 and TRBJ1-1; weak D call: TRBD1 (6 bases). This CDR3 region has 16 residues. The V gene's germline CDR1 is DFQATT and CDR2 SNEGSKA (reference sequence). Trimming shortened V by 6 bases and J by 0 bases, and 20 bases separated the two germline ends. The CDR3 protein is CSAREGVFLMNTEAFF. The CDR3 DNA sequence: TGCAGTGCGAGGGAGGGGGTATTCCTTATGAACACTGAAGCTTTCTTT.

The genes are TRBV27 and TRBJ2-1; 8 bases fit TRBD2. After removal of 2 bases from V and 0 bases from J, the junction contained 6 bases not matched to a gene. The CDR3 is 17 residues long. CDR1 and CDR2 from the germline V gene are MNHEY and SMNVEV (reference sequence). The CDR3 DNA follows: TGTGCCAGCAGTTTAGCCGGGACTAGAAGCTCCTACAATGAGCAGTTCTTC. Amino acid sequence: CASSLAGTRSSYNEQFF.

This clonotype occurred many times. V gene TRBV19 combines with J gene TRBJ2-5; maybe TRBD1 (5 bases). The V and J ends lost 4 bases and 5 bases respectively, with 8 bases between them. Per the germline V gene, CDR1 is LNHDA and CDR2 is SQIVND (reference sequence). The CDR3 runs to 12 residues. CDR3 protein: CASSTGFETQYF. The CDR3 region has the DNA TGTGCCAGTAGTACAGGGTTCGAGACCCAGTACTTC.

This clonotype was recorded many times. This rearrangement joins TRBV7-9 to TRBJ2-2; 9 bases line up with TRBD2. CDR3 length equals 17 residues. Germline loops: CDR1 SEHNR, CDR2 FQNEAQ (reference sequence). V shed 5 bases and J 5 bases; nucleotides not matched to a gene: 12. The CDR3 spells CASSQRYSGSRTGELFF. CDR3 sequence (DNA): TGTGCCAGCAGCCAGAGGTATAGCGGGAGTAGAACCGGGGAGCTGTTTTTT.

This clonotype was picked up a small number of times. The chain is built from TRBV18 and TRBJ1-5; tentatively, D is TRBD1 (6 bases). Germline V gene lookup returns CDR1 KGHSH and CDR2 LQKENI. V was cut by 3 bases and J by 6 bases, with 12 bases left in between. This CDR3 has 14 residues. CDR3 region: CASSPGGASQPQHF. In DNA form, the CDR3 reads TGTGCCAGCTCACCCGGGGGGGCAAGTCAGCCCCAGCATTTT.

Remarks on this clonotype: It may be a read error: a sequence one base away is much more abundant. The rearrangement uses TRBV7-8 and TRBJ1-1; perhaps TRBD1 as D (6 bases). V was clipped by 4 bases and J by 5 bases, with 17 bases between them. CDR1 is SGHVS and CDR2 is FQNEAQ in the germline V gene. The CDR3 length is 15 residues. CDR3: CASSSPWGARTEAFF. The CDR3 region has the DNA TGTGCCAGCAGCTCCCCGTGGGGGGCGAGGACTGAAGCTTTCTTT.

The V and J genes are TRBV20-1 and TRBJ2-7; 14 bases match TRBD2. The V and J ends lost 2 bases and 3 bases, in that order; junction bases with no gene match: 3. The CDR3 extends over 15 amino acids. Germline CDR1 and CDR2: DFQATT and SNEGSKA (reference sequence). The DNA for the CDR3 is TGCAGTGCTAGACCGGGACTAGCGGGAGACTACGAGCAGTACTTC. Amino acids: CSARPGLAGDYEQYF.

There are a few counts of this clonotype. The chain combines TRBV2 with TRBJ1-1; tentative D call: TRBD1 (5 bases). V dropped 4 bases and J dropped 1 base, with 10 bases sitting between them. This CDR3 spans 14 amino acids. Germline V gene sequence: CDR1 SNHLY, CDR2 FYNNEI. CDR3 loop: CASSVGVGNTEAFF. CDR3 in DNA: TGTGCCAGCAGTGTAGGGGTCGGGAACACTGAAGCTTTCTTT.

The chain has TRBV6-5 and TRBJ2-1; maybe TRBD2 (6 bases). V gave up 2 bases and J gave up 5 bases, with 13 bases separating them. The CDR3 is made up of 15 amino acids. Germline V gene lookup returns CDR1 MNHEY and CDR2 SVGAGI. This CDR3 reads CASSYAGSNNNEQFF. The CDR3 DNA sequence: TGTGCCAGCAGTTACGCCGGGAGCAACAACAATGAGCAGTTCTTC.

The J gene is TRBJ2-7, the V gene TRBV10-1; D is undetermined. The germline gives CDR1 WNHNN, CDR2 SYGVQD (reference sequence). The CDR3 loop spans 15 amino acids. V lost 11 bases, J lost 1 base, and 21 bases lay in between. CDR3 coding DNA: TGCGCCGCCTCTCATCCGACCCACCCTTCCTACGAGCAGTACTTC. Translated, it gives CAASHPTHPSYEQYF.

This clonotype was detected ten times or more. The CDR3 DNA reads TGTGCCAGCAGTTTAAACCTAGCCAAAAACATTCAGTACTTC. Its protein is CASSLNLAKNIQYF. This chain joins TRBV27 and TRBJ2-4; D is undetermined. Germline-derived CDR1 and CDR2 are MNHEY and SMNVEV (reference sequence). The CDR3 consists of 14 residues. V lost 2 bases and J 0 bases, leaving 5 bases between the germline ends.

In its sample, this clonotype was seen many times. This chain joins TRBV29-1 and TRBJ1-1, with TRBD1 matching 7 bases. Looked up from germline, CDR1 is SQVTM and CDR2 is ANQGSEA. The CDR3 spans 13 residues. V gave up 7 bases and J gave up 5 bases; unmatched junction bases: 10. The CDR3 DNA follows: TGCAGCGCCGTCACAGGGGAGGGGACTGAAGCTTTCTTT. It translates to CSAVTGEGTEAFF.

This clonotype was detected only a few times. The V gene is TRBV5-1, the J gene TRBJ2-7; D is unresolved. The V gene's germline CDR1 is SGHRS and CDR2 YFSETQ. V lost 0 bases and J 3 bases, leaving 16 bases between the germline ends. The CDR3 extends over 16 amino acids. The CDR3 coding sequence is TGCGCCAGCAGCTTGGCCAATCGGGCAGTGTTCTACGAGCAGTACTTC. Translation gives CASSLANRAVFYEQYF.

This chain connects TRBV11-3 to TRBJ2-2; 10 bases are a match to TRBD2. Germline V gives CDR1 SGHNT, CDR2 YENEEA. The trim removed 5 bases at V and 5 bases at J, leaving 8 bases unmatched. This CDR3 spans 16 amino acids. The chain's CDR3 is CASSPRLAGVTGELFF. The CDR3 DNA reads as TGTGCCAGCAGCCCCCGTCTAGCGGGAGTAACCGGGGAGCTGTTTTTT.

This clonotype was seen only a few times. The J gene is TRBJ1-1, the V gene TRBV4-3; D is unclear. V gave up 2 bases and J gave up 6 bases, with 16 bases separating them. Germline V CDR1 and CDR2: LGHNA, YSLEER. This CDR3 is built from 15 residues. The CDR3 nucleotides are TGCGCCAGCAGCCAATCAGGCCTTGGCCTCCCTGAAGCTTTCTTT. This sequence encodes CASSQSGLGLPEAFF.

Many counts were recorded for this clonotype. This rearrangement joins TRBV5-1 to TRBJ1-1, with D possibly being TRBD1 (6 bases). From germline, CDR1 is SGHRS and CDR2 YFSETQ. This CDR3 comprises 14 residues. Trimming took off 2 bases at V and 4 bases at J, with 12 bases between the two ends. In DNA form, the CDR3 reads TGCGCCAGCAGCTTCGGGGACACGAGCACTGAAGCTTTCTTT. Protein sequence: CASSFGDTSTEAFF. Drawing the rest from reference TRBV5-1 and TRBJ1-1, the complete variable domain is KAGVTQTPRYLIKTRGQQVTLSCSPISGHRSVSWYQQTPGQGLQFLFEYFSETQRNKGNFPGRFSGRQFSNSRSEMNVSTLELGDSALYLCASSFGDTSTEAFFGQGTRLTVV.

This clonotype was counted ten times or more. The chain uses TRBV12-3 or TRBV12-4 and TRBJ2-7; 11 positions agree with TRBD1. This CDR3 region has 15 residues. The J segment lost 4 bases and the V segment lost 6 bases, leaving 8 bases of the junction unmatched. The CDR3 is CASSPRTGGEYEQYF. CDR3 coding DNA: TGTGCCAGCAGCCCTAGGACAGGGGGCGAATACGAGCAGTACTTC.

CDR3 protein: CAWSQTNTEAFF. DNA of the CDR3: TGTGCCTGGAGCCAGACGAACACTGAAGCTTTCTTT. V gene TRBV30 combines with J gene TRBJ1-1; no clear D gene. V shed 3 bases and J shed 1 base, with 6 bases lying between them. The CDR3 runs 12 residues. Germline values: CDR1 GTSNPN, CDR2 SVGIG (reference sequence).

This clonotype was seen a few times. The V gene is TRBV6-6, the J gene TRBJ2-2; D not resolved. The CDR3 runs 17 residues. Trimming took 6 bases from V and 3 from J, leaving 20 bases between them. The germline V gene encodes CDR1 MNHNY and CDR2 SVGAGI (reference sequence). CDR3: CASSPAGAGWDTGELFF. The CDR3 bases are TGTGCCAGCAGCCCCGCAGGCGCCGGGTGGGACACCGGGGAGCTGTTTTTT.

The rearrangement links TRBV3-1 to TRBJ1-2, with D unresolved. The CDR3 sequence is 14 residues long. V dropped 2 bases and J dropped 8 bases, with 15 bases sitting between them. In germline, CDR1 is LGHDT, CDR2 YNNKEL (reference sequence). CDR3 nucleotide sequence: TGTGCCAGCAGCCAAACGGCATCGGCCCTGGGCTACACCTTC. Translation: CASSQTASALGYTF.